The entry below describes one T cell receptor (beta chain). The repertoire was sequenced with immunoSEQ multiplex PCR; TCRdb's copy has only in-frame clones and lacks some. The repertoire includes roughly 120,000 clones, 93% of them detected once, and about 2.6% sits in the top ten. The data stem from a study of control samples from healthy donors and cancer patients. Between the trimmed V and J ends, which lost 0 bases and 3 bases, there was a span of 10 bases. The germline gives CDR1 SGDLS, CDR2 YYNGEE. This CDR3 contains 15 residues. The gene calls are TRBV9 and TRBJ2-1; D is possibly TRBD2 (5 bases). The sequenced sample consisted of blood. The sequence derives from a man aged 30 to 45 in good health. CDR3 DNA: TGTGCCAGCAGCGTAGGGGGTGAGGGCTACAATGAGCAGTTCTTC. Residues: CASSVGGEGYNEQFF.